The 13 T cell receptor beta chains listed next were all sequenced from one sample in a study of Ad26.COV2.S vaccination and SARS-CoV-2 variants. Sequenced by immunoSEQ multiplex PCR; TCRdb stores in-frame clones only, minus some. The sample lists about 250,000 clones; around 85% were seen once. The treatment was: 15 to 20 received Ad26.COV2.S at low or high dose, single or two shots; about 5 received placebo; per-sample allocation not given. Collection of the samples took place on day 63 after the first injection of vaccine or placebo. The input for sequencing was peripheral blood, taken in a trial of Ad26.COV2.S vaccine versus placebo. The receptors were gathered from a person between 18 and 59 years old who received the Ad26.COV2.S COVID-19 vaccine or a placebo.

This chain uses TRBV6-6 with TRBJ1-1; a weak D match, TRBD1 (5 bases). Germline V gene data show CDR1 as MNHNY and CDR2 as SVGAGI (reference sequence). Trimming took off 2 bases at V and 7 bases at J, with 8 bases between the two ends. The CDR3 has 12 amino acids. The CDR3 DNA reads TGTGCCAGCAGTTACGGGGACGGTGAAGCTTTCTTT. This encodes CASSYGDGEAFF.

The chain links TRBV30 to TRBJ1-2; D perhaps matches TRBD1 (6 bases). The CDR3 is 14 residues long. The germline V gene encodes CDR1 GTSNPN and CDR2 SVGIG (reference sequence). The V gene lost 0 bases and the J gene lost 3 bases, with 11 bases spanning the gap. This CDR3 reads CAWSVQGGHYGYTF. The CDR3 DNA sequence: TGTGCCTGGAGTGTACAGGGAGGACACTATGGCTACACCTTC.

V is TRBV6-5 and J is TRBJ2-1; D may be TRBD2 (5 bases). Trimming stripped 8 bases from V and 6 bases from J, with 17 bases between. Germline lookup yields CDR1 MNHEY and CDR2 SVGAGI. The CDR3 has 14 amino acids. Here the CDR3 DNA reads TGTGCCAGCGTCTTGTCGGGGTCAGGCAATGAGCAGTTCTTC. As protein: CASVLSGSGNEQFF.

This clone has just a few counts. The V and J genes are TRBV27 and TRBJ2-1, with 8 bases aligning to TRBD2. CDR3 length: 17 residues. CDR1 is MNHEY and CDR2 is SMNVEV in the germline V gene (reference sequence). V dropped 0 bases and J dropped 1; count of bases not matched to a gene: 5. For the CDR3, the DNA is TGTGCCAGCAGTTTATCAATTAGCGGGGCTTCCTACAATGAGCAGTTCTTC. It is translated as CASSLSISGASYNEQFF.

The J gene is TRBJ1-3, the V gene TRBV25-1; D is unclear. In germline, CDR1 is MGHDK, CDR2 SYGVNS. Trimming shortened V by 7 bases and J by 0 bases, and 1 base separated the two germline ends. The CDR3 totals 11 residues. The CDR3 is CASTSGNTIYF. DNA of the CDR3: TGTGCCAGCACCTCTGGAAACACCATATATTTT.

The rearrangement uses TRBV7-9 and TRBJ2-3; weak D call: TRBD1 (6 bases). CDR3 length: 16 amino acids. Trimming left V 2 bases short and J 0 bases short, with 12 bases between. Germline values: CDR1 SEHNR, CDR2 FQNEAQ (reference sequence). The CDR3 DNA follows: TGTGCCAGCAGCTTACCTCCGACAGGTAGCACAGATACGCAGTATTTT. It translates to CASSLPPTGSTDTQYF.

This clone was recorded only once. This CDR3 reads CASSGQGGTNEKLFF. DNA for the CDR3: TGTGCCAGCTCGGGACAGGGAGGAACTAATGAAAAACTGTTTTTT. The chain has TRBV7-2 and TRBJ1-4; 9 nucleotides align to TRBD1. Germline V gene sequence: CDR1 SGHTA, CDR2 FQGNSA. The CDR3 totals 15 residues. After removal of 8 bases from V and 1 base from J, the junction contained 5 bases not matched to a gene. The entire variable domain, with the rest obtained from reference TRBV7-2 and TRBJ1-4, is as follows: GAGVSQSPSNKVTEKGKDVELRCDPISGHTALYWYRQSLGQGLEFLIYFQGNSAPDKSGLPSDRFSAERTGGSVSTLTIQRTQQEDSAVYLCASSGQGGTNEKLFFGSGTQLSVL.

This rearrangement joins TRBV30 to TRBJ1-1; 7 bases align to TRBD1. CDR3 length: 13 residues. Germline V gene data show CDR1 as GTSNPN and CDR2 as SVGIG (reference sequence). V lost 5 bases and J lost 1; bases outside the gene matches: 4. The DNA for the CDR3 is TGTGCCTGGGCCCGGACAGGGAACACTGAAGCTTTCTTT. Protein: CAWARTGNTEAFF.

The chain uses TRBV7-9 and TRBJ2-5, with 10 bases identical to TRBD2. CDR1 is SEHNR, CDR2 FQNEAQ, per germline (reference sequence). The V and J ends lost 5 bases and 5 bases, in that order; junction bases with no gene match: 14. This CDR3 spans 17 amino acids. The CDR3 nucleotides are TGTGCCAGCAGCCCCACGGCTAGCGGGAGAGCTCGGGAGACCCAGTACTTC. This encodes CASSPTASGRARETQYF.

This clone showed up just once. The V call is TRBV4-2, the J call TRBJ2-1, with D uncertain. Germline CDR1 reads LGHNA; CDR2 reads YNFKEQ. Trimming took off 0 bases at V and 4 bases at J, with 13 bases between the two ends. This CDR3 is 16 amino acids long. Here the CDR3 DNA reads TGTGCCAGCAGCCAAGAGAGATCTTCTCCTTACAATGAGCAGTTCTTC. The encoded protein is CASSQERSSPYNEQFF.

This clone was counted only a few times. This chain links TRBV25-1 with TRBJ1-6; D perhaps matches TRBD1 (6 bases). The length of the CDR3 is 14 residues. V was trimmed by 3 bases and J by 9 bases, leaving 12 bases between them. CDR1 is MGHDK, CDR2 SYGVNS, per germline. CDR3 sequence: CASSDAGASSPLHF. CDR3 in DNA: TGTGCCAGCAGTGACGCAGGGGCGAGTTCACCCCTCCACTTT.

This chain joins TRBV5-1 and TRBJ2-5, with 7 positions matching TRBD1. Trimming took 2 bases from V and 5 from J; bases not matched to a gene: 6. The CDR3 runs 14 residues. Germline V gene lookup returns CDR1 SGHRS and CDR2 YFSETQ. The CDR3 DNA follows: TGCGCCAGCAGCTTAAAACAGGGGCAGGAGACCCAGTACTTC. This translates into CASSLKQGQETQYF.

This chain links TRBV7-9 with TRBJ2-7; D is unresolved. Germline lookup yields CDR1 SEHNR and CDR2 FQNEAQ (reference sequence). The CDR3 has 14 residues. V shed 4 bases and J shed 4 bases, with 14 bases lying between them. For the CDR3, the DNA is TGTGCCAGCAGCTCCGTCCAGAACGCGTACGAGCAGTACTTC. Translating it yields CASSSVQNAYEQYF.